The 14 T cell receptor beta chains below come from one sample, sequenced in a study of T-cell memory formation after mild COVID-19 (dated by TCRdb to the early 2020s). Receptor libraries were prepared by 5' RACE. Sequenced on an Illumina NovaSeq 6000. The raw public reads went through TCRdb reprocessing: fastp at Q25, MiXCR clone calling, in-frame beta chains kept. Each entry merges the rows of one CDR3 protein and shows their most common DNA and genes. In all, the sample holds 300,000 to 400,000 distinct CDR3 sequences, and approximately 27% of those were seen once. Roughly 13% of the sample goes to the ten largest clones. Sequences were obtained from PBMCs or a T cell subset sorted from them (not recorded which). Receptors originate from an adult woman who had mild COVID-19 (a few samples of this study predate the infection). The sample titles of this study are shuffled in the database, so cell type and time point are left out; the donor was told from shared clones.

The chain is built from TRBV15 and TRBJ1-6, with TRBD1 matching over 7 bases. The CDR3 is 14 residues long. V was clipped by 8 bases and J by 4 bases; unmatched bases: 5. Germline CDR1 LNHNV, CDR2 YYDKDF (reference sequence). CDR3 sequence (DNA): TGTGCCACCCGGGACAGCGAGTATAATTCACCCCTCCACTTT. Translating gives CATRDSEYNSPLHF.

This clonotype has only a few counts. The CDR3 here is CASSPDRGGFGQYF. CDR3 sequence (DNA): TGTGCCAGCAGCCCCGACAGGGGAGGGTTTGGGCAGTATTTT. The gene calls are TRBV7-3 and TRBJ2-3; possible D gene TRBD1, 8 bases. The CDR3 is 14 amino acids. CDR1 SGHTA and CDR2 FQGTGA come from the germline V gene. V dropped 5 bases and J dropped 11 bases, with 20 bases sitting between them.

The table lists this clonotype with a few counts. The chain employs TRBV6-2 or TRBV6-3 and TRBJ2-3; no definite D call. Germline V gives CDR1 MNHEY, CDR2 SVGEGT. Between the trimmed V and J ends, which lost 5 bases and 2 bases, there was a span of 11 bases. There are 14 residues in the CDR3. CDR3 region: CASSRTGSTDTQYF. In DNA, the CDR3 is TGTGCCAGCAGTCGGACGGGTTCCACAGATACGCAGTATTTT.

This chain joins TRBV12-3 or TRBV12-4 and TRBJ2-1; TRBD1 matches at 7 bases. The CDR3 runs 13 residues. The ends lost 3 bases at V and 8 bases at J; junction bases unmatched: 4. CDR3 protein: CASSFSGGYEQFF. The CDR3 nucleotides read TGTGCCAGCAGTTTTTCAGGGGGATATGAGCAGTTCTTC.

The V gene is TRBV29-1, the J gene TRBJ2-5, with 7 bases lining up with TRBD2. The CDR3 covers 12 residues. CDR1 is SQVTM, CDR2 ANQGSEA, per germline. The junction had 3 bases not matched to a gene; V was cut back by 4 bases and J by 4 bases. This CDR3 is CSVGGRVETQYF. DNA of the CDR3: TGCAGCGTTGGGGGGAGGGTAGAGACCCAGTACTTC.

The chain joins TRBV9 to TRBJ1-2; weak D call: TRBD1 (5 bases). V was cut by 3 bases and J by 6 bases, with 21 bases left in between. Germline CDR1 reads SGDLS; CDR2 reads YYNGEE. The CDR3 length is 16 residues. CDR3 sequence: CASSAQQTPGWDGYTF. The CDR3 nucleotides are TGTGCCAGCAGCGCACAACAGACGCCAGGGTGGGATGGCTACACCTTC.

This clonotype was seen more than once but under ten times. V and J are TRBV5-1 and TRBJ2-3; TRBD2 matches at 9 bases. CDR1 SGHRS and CDR2 YFSETQ come from the germline V gene. V shed 3 bases, J shed 2 bases, and the junction held 7 bases outside the gene matches. The CDR3 covers 16 residues. The CDR3, as DNA: TGCGCCAGCAGCTCCAAGGGACTAGCCACCACAGATACGCAGTATTTT. The encoded protein is CASSSKGLATTDTQYF.

This sequence joins TRBV15 and TRBJ2-2; 14 nucleotides agree with TRBD2. In germline, CDR1 is LNHNV, CDR2 YYDKDF (reference sequence). V shed 3 bases, J shed 8 bases, and the junction held 11 bases outside the gene matches. This CDR3 region has 18 residues. As DNA, the CDR3 is TGTGCCACCAGCAGCGCCGGACTAGCGGGAGGTGGAAGAGGGGAGCTGTTTTTT. Its protein is CATSSAGLAGGGRGELFF.

V and J are TRBV20-1 and TRBJ2-3; 8 nucleotides line up with TRBD1. Trimming took 0 bases from V and 3 from J; bases not matched to a gene: 8. There are 16 residues in the CDR3. CDR1 and CDR2 from the germline V gene are DFQATT and SNEGSKA (reference sequence). CDR3 coding DNA: TGCAGTGCTAGAGAGCGGGGACAGGTACTGACAGATACGCAGTATTTT. As protein: CSARERGQVLTDTQYF.

This clonotype was seen a few times. The chain uses TRBV6-2 or TRBV6-3 and TRBJ2-1; 10 bases fit TRBD1. The V gene end was trimmed by 8 bases and the J gene end by 9 bases; junction bases not matched to a gene: 10. CDR1 and CDR2 (germline): MNHEY, SVGEGT. The CDR3 covers 14 residues. In DNA form, the CDR3 reads TGTGCCAGCGTCAGGGACAGGGGTGGTGGTGAGCAGTTCTTC. Translation gives CASVRDRGGGEQFF.

This clonotype was counted a few times. V gene TRBV4-2 combines with J gene TRBJ2-5; TRBD2 might be the D (5 bases). Trimming stripped 1 base from V and 5 bases from J, with 20 bases between. The CDR3 runs to 17 residues. Germline V gene data show CDR1 as LGHNA and CDR2 as YNFKEQ. The DNA of the CDR3 is TGTGCCAGCAGCCAAGCGGCGGGTAGCGTGAAAGGGGAGACCCAGTACTTC. Protein sequence: CASSQAAGSVKGETQYF.

This clonotype showed up just a few times. The chain couples TRBV4-1 to TRBJ2-2; tentative D call: TRBD1 (5 bases). The length of the CDR3 is 14 residues. V was clipped by 5 bases and J by 1 base, with 8 bases between them. Germline CDR1 and CDR2: MGHRA and YSYEKL. Written as DNA, the CDR3 is TGCGCCAGCAGCGGGGCGGTGAACACCGGGGAGCTGTTTTTT. Translating gives CASSGAVNTGELFF.

The V call is TRBV12-3 or TRBV12-4, the J call TRBJ2-7; D is uncertain. The V and J ends lost 3 bases and 0 bases respectively, with 15 bases between them. The length of the CDR3 is 16 residues. DNA of the CDR3: TGTGCCAGCAGTTTCGCCCCCCCAGGAATCTCCTACGAGCAGTACTTC. Its translation is CASSFAPPGISYEQYF.

This clonotype was detected only a few times. This chain links TRBV7-3 with TRBJ2-1, with D possibly TRBD1 on 6 matching bases. Trimming stripped 0 bases from V and 8 bases from J, with 8 bases between. Germline CDR1 and CDR2: SGHTA and FQGTGA. The CDR3 is 13 residues long. The CDR3 DNA follows: TGTGCCAGCAGCTTAACGCACAGGGATGAGCAGTTCTTC. Translating gives CASSLTHRDEQFF.